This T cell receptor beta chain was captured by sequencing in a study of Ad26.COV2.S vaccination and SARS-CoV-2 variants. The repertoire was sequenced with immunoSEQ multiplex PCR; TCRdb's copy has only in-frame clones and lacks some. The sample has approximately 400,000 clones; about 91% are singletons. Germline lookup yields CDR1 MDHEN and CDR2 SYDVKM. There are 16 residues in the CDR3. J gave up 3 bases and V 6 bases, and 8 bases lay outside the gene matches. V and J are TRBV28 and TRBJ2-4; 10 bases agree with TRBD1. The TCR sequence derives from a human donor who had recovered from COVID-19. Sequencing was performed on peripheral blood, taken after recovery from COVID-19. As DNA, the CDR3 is TGTGCCAGCAGACAGACAGGGGGCCGTGGCAAAAACATTCAGTACTTC. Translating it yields CASRQTGGRGKNIQYF.